This is a list of T cell receptor beta chains from one sample in a study of blood T cell repertoires in COVID-19. TCRdb's table, derived via immunoSEQ multiplex PCR, lists solely in-frame clones and lacks some. The repertoire holds 110,000 or so clones, with approximately 90% as singletons. Source material: peripheral blood. The receptor set was obtained from a woman in her 50s with acute or convalescent COVID-19. CDR3s include the opening cysteine and the closing phenylalanine or tryptophan. Fields, in order: CDR3 length, D gene, J gene, clone size, V gene, CDR3 protein, CDR3 DNA. D genes are given only for firm matches. Where a row states a size, it is once, few, many or the class of an expanded clone; other rows omit it.

>16|TRBD1|TRBJ1-6|.|TRBV12-5
CASGLAPGQANSPLHF
TGTGCTAGTGGTTTGGCTCCGGGACAGGCCAATTCACCCCTCCACTTT
>16|.|TRBJ1-5|.|TRBV12-2
CASRLPQGHGNQPQHF
TGTGCAAGTCGCTTACCCCAGGGGCACGGCAATCAGCCCCAGCATTTT
>13|.|TRBJ2-1|.|TRBV6-5
CASRRRGGNEQFF
TGTGCCAGCAGACGCAGAGGGGGAAATGAGCAGTTCTTC
>13|TRBD1|TRBJ1-1|.|TRBV30
CAWSVGQGDEAFF
TGTGCCTGGAGTGTCGGACAGGGGGATGAGGCTTTCTTT
>16|TRBD1|TRBJ1-6|.|TRBV18
CASSPTGDSYNSPLHF
TGTGCCAGCTCACCCACAGGGGACTCCTATAATTCACCCCTCCACTTT
>15|.|TRBJ1-2|.|TRBV15
CATSRDRTGSYGYTF
TGTGCCACCAGCAGAGACCGAACAGGTTCCTATGGCTACACCTTC
>19|.|TRBJ1-1|.|TRBV5-1
CASSLASGRSYLVSTEAFF
TGCGCCAGCAGCTTGGCCTCCGGGAGGTCTTATCTCGTTAGCACTGAAGCTTTCTTT
>15|.|TRBJ2-5|.|TRBV5-1
CASTTKLASGETQYF
TGCGCCAGCACCACTAAATTGGCCTCGGGGGAGACCCAGTACTTC
>14|.|TRBJ1-4|.|TRBV7-8
CASSPTVNTEKLFF
TGTGCCAGCAGCCCGACAGTAAATACCGAAAAACTGTTTTTT
>13|.|TRBJ2-7|.|TRBV28
CASSSLLSYEQYF
TGTGCCAGCAGTTCTCTACTCTCCTACGAGCAGTACTTC
>16|TRBD1|TRBJ2-1|.|TRBV6-2/TRBV6-3
CASRPQWDRGDNEQFF
TGTGCCAGCAGGCCTCAATGGGACAGGGGAGACAATGAGCAGTTCTTC
>13|.|TRBJ2-2|once|TRBV5-4
CASSLDQTGELFF
TGTGCCAGCAGCTTGGATCAGACCGGGGAGCTGTTTTTT
>13|TRBD1|TRBJ2-1|.|TRBV10-1
CASSHTGVGEQFF
TGCGCCAGCAGCCACACAGGGGTAGGTGAGCAGTTCTTC
>14|.|TRBJ2-1|.|TRBV19
CASSNLSSYNEQFF
TGTGCCAGTTCTAATCTGAGCTCCTACAATGAGCAGTTCTTC
>13|.|TRBJ1-1|.|TRBV11-2
CASSLGQNTEAFF
TGTGCCAGCAGCCTAGGACAGAACACTGAAGCTTTCTTT
>15|TRBD1|TRBJ1-5|.|TRBV4-1
CASSRQGAKWQPQHF
TGCGCCAGCAGCCGACAGGGGGCAAAGTGGCAGCCCCAGCATTTT
>17|.|TRBJ2-5|few|TRBV27
CASSPRRGVVGVETQYF
TGTGCCAGCAGTCCCCGGAGGGGAGTAGTGGGGGTTGAGACCCAGTACTTC
>14|TRBD2|TRBJ2-1|.|TRBV6-4
CASSLRGGNNEQFF
TGTGCCAGCAGTTTGCGGGGGGGCAACAATGAGCAGTTCTTC
>15|TRBD1|TRBJ2-5|.|TRBV7-2
CASSLGTGGSGTQYF
TGTGCCAGCAGCTTGGGGACAGGGGGCTCTGGGACCCAGTACTTC
>16|TRBD1|TRBJ1-1|few|TRBV19
CASSTRQGAGNTEAFF
TGTGCCAGTAGTACAAGACAGGGGGCAGGGAACACTGAAGCTTTCTTT
>15|TRBD2|TRBJ2-5|.|TRBV2
CASNFGLAGEETQYF
TGTGCCAGCAATTTCGGACTAGCGGGAGAAGAGACCCAGTACTTC
>14|TRBD2|TRBJ2-1|.|TRBV6-5
CASTRGGDFNEQFF
TGTGCCAGCACTCGTGGGGGGGATTTCAATGAGCAGTTCTTC
>13|.|TRBJ1-5|once|TRBV11-2
CASSLVVSQPQHF
TGTGCCAGCAGCTTAGTTGTGAGCCAGCCCCAGCATTTT
>15|TRBD1|TRBJ1-5|.|TRBV30
CAWSLDRGPNQPQHF
TGTGCCTGGAGTTTGGACAGGGGGCCCAATCAGCCCCAGCATTTT